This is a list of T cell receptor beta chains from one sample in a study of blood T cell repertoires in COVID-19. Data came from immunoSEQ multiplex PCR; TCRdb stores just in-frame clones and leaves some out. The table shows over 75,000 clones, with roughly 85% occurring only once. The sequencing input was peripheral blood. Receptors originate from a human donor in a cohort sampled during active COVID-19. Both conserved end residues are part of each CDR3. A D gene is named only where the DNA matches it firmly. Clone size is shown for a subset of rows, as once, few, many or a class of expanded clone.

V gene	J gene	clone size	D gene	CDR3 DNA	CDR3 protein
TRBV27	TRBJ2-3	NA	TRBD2	TGTGCCAGCAGTTTAAAGCTAGCGGGACCTCGTAGTGGGCCCACAGATACGCAGTATTTT	CASSLKLAGPRSGPTDTQYF
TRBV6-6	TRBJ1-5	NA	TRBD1	TGTGCCAGCAGTCGACCGGGACAGGGGATTAGCAATCAGCCCCAGCATTTT	CASSRPGQGISNQPQHF
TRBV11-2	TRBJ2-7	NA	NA	TGTGCCAGCAGGTTGTCCGGGACCTACGAGCAGTACTTC	CASRLSGTYEQYF
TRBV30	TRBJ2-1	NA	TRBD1	TGTGCCTGGAGTGCAGACGGGACAGGGCCCTACAATGAGCAGTTCTTC	CAWSADGTGPYNEQFF
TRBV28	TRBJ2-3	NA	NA	TGTGCCAGCAGTTCCAAGGGACTTAGCACAGATACGCAGTATTTT	CASSSKGLSTDTQYF
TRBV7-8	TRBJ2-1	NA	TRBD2	TGTGCCAGCACCCCCGGCGGGGGCTACAATGAGCAGTTCTTC	CASTPGGGYNEQFF
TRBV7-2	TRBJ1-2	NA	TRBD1	TGTGCCAGCAGCCATACCGGGACAGGGACCTATGGCTACACCTTC	CASSHTGTGTYGYTF
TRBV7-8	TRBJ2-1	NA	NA	TGTGCCAGCAGCGGGCTGGGGAGTGAGCAGTTCTTC	CASSGLGSEQFF
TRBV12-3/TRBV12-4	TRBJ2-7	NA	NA	TGTGCCAGCAGTTCAGAGGGCACGGTCGAGCAGTACTTC	CASSSEGTVEQYF
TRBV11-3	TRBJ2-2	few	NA	TGTGCCAGCAGCCCCTTAACGAACACCGGGGAGCTGTTTTTT	CASSPLTNTGELFF
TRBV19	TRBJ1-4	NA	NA	TGTGCCAGTAGTGACAGGATTAATGAAAAACTGTTTTTT	CASSDRINEKLFF
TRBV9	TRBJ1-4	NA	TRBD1	TGTGCCAGCAGCCAGGGACAGGGGCGGGGAGAAAAACTGTTTTTT	CASSQGQGRGEKLFF
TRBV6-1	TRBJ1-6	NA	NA	TGTGCCAGCAGCGAAGCAGAGGGCCCCGTCCACTTT	CASSEAEGPVHF
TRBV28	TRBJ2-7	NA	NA	TGTGCCAGCAGTACCGAGGACAGATCTCCCTACGAGCAGTACTTC	CASSTEDRSPYEQYF
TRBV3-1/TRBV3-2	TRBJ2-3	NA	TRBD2	TGTGCCAGCAGCACCCAACTAGCGGGAGGGCTGGATACGCAGTATTTT	CASSTQLAGGLDTQYF